The next 4 T cell receptor beta chains were all read from a single sample in a study of blood T cell repertoires in COVID-19. Measured with immunoSEQ multiplex PCR; TCRdb has only the in-frame clones, and not every one. Of 150,000 to 200,000 clones listed, 80% to 95% were seen once; the top ten hold about 2%. Source material: peripheral blood. These receptors were taken from a woman aged 60-70 years with COVID-19, enrolled during active disease.

The chain joins TRBV5-1 to TRBJ1-4; TRBD1 might be the D (6 bases). Looked up from germline, CDR1 is SGHRS and CDR2 is YFSETQ. The CDR3 loop spans 14 amino acids. V lost 5 bases to trimming and J lost 5 bases, with 13 bases between them. This CDR3 is CASRPGVTNEKLFF. As DNA, the CDR3 is TGCGCCAGCAGACCAGGGGTGACCAATGAAAAACTGTTTTTT. Complete variable domain (other parts from reference TRBV5-1 and TRBJ1-4): KAGVTQTPRYLIKTRGQQVTLSCSPISGHRSVSWYQQTPGQGLQFLFEYFSETQRNKGNFPGRFSGRQFSNSRSEMNVSTLELGDSALYLCASRPGVTNEKLFFGSGTQLSVL.

The chain is built from TRBV18 and TRBJ1-1, with TRBD1 as a possible D gene (6 bases). The CDR3 totals 15 residues. The V gene's germline CDR1 is KGHSH and CDR2 LQKENI. Between the trimmed V and J ends, which lost 0 bases and 4 bases, there was a span of 12 bases. As DNA, the CDR3 is TGTGCCAGCTCACCACCGGCGGGGGGCGGCACTGAAGCTTTCTTT. This codes for CASSPPAGGGTEAFF.

V and J are TRBV6-6 and TRBJ1-2; D gene unclear. Deletions cut 5 bases from V and 8 bases from J, with 6 bases between. The length of the CDR3 is 10 residues. CDR1 and CDR2 (germline): MNHNY, SVGAGI (reference sequence). DNA of the CDR3: TGTGCCAGCAGTCGTCAGGGCTACACCTTC. Protein product: CASSRQGYTF.

The rearrangement links TRBV6-4 to TRBJ2-7, with 7 bases that match TRBD1. V dropped 0 bases and J dropped 6; count of bases not matched to a gene: 11. The CDR3 contains 16 residues. CDR1 is MRHNA, CDR2 SNTAGT, per germline. In DNA form, the CDR3 reads TGTGCCAGCAGTGACTCGAAACTCGACAGGGTGAGCGAGCAGTACTTC. This sequence encodes CASSDSKLDRVSEQYF.